This TCR beta chain was found in a study of vaccination effects on CD4 cells after COVID-19 (dated by TCRdb to 2022 to 2024). Background on the whole study: Across the study, the median time from the second dose to post-vaccine sampling was 72 days (range 14 to 241). In both COVID-19 convalescent patients and infection-naive vaccine recipients, the study compared SARS-CoV-2 spike-specific CD4+ TCR repertoires from before mRNA vaccination with those from after it. The full study included some 10 COVID-19 convalescent patients and a few SARS-CoV-2-naive healthy vaccine recipients. The Oncomine TCR Beta short-read assay on an Illumina iSeq 100 was used to sequence cultures from other donors in the study. Findings and caveats that apply to the study as a whole: At late post-vaccination timepoints, both infection-induced and vaccine-induced clones showed marked clonal contraction, consistent with waning T cell responses. Among healthy vaccine recipients, nearly all vaccine-induced clones were SARS-CoV-2 mono-reactive, and only 1 of 255 was cross-reactive with common cold coronaviruses. The study was limited by a small number of convalescent patients, and early post-infection timepoints were lacking.

In the ViraFEST assay, PBMC were stimulated with viral peptide pools, and TCR sequencing was then used to find antigen-specific CD4+ T cell clonotypes based on their expansion. After around 11 days of culture, CD4+ T cells were isolated with the EasySep CD4+ T cell isolation kit. Participants received two doses of either the BNT162b2 or the mRNA-1273 mRNA SARS-CoV-2 vaccine. The absence of prior SARS-CoV-2 infection in healthy vaccine recipients was confirmed by negative nucleocapsid antibodies before and after vaccination. Each well held some 1.9 million PBMC cultured in IMDM containing around 5% human AB serum, around 9.3 IU/ml IL-2 and gentamicin, along with around 9.1 ug/ml peptides. On days 3 and 7, half of the culture medium was replaced with fresh IL-2-containing medium. Unless otherwise noted, each peptide stimulation condition was cultured in triplicate wells. Using Ficoll-Paque Plus gradient centrifugation, PBMC were separated from whole blood and then either used fresh or cryopreserved at -140C. The overlapping peptide pools covered the spike proteins of SARS-CoV-2 and of the common cold coronaviruses HCoV-NL63, HCoV-OC43 and HCoV-229E. The QIAamp micro DNA kit was used to extract genomic DNA from the cultured CD4+ T cells.

CDR1 and CDR2 (LGHDT, YNNKEL) derive from the germline V gene (reference sequence). The V end loses 0 bases and the J end loses 4 bases, and a stretch of 21 bases separates them. The CDR3 sequence holds 18 residues, the cysteine and phenylalanine included. Only the CDR3 region is kept as DNA, spanning 54 bases read in frame from base 1. As to this clone: This receptor's antigen is unknown. No base quality information exists; no much larger clone differs at one position.

The library was prepared using the immunoSEQ multiplex PCR assay. DNA from the cultured and isolated CD4+ T cells underwent TCR beta CDR3 sequencing. The paper's processing steps were these. The analysis removed non-productive TCR sequences, trimmed reads to the CDR3 region, and retained only CDR3s that were 7 or more amino acids long. Antigen-specific clonotypes were identified with the MANAFEST web app by comparing expansion in peptide wells against reference cultures. To count as positive, a clone had to show expansion at FDR<0.05 compared with the reference and with all other wells, an odds ratio above 5, and a frequency above 0.1% in two replicate wells. Cross-reactive clonotypes were defined as significantly expanded in SARS-CoV-2 spike wells and in at least one common cold coronavirus spike condition. Levenshtein distance calculated with the stringdist R package was used to assess CDR3 similarity, and unrooted trees were constructed with ape in R 3.6.1. TCRdb obtained this table from immuneACCESS and retained in-frame rearrangements with V and J assigned. These tables miss some clones; where compared with another copy, unresolved V genes account for less than half of the shortfall, and the remainder is unexplained. V and J calls and clone size follow that table, whereas D and trimming were derived from the DNA. The table for this sample lists some 30,000 clones; approximately 69% of them were counted only once. Approximately 8.7% of the sample lies in the top ten.

The chain was built from TRBV3-1 (or the pseudogene TRBV3-2) and TRBJ2-5; TRBD1 is perhaps the D gene, given 7 matching bases. The source is a human donor who received a COVID-19 vaccine. Sequencing used CD4+ T cells from PBMCs cultured with SARS-CoV-2 spike peptides, obtained after COVID-19 vaccination. The cell subset or site label of this sample denotes: SARS-CoV-2 spike overlapping peptide pool stimulation. The DNA is as follows: TGTGCCAGCAGCCAAGATCTCCAGGGGGGCGGCAACGTAGAGACCCAGTACTTC. The encoded protein is CASSQDLQGGGNVETQYF.